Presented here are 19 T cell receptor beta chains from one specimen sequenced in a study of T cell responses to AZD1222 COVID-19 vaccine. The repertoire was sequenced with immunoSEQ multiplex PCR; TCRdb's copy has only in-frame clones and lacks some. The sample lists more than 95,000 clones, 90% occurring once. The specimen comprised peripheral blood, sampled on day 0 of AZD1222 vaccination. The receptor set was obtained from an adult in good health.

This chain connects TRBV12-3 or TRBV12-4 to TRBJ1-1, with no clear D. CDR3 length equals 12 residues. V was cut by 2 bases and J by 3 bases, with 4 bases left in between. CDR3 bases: TGTGCCAGCAGTTTACTCCACACTGAAGCTTTCTTT. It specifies CASSLLHTEAFF.

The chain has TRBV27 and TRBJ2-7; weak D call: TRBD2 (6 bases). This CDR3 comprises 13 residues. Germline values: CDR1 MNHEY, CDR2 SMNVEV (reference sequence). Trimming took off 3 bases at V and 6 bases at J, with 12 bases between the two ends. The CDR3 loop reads CASSFGGGREQYF. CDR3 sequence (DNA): TGTGCCAGCAGTTTCGGGGGAGGACGCGAGCAGTACTTC.

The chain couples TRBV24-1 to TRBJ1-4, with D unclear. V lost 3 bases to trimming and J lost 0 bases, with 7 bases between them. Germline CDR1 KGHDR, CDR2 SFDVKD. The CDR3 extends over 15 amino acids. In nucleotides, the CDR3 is TGTGCCACCAGTGATGGTCCAGCAACTAATGAAAAACTGTTTTTT. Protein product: CATSDGPATNEKLFF.

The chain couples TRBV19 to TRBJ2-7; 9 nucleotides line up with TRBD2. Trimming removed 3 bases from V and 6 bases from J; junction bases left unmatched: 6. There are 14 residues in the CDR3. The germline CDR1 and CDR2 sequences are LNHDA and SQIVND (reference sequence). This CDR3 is CASSIAGGPFEQYF. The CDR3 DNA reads TGTGCCAGTAGTATTGCGGGAGGGCCCTTCGAGCAGTACTTC.

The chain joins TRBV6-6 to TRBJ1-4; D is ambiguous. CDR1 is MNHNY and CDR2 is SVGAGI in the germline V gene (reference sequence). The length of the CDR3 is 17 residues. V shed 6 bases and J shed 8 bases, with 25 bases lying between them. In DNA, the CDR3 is TGTGCCAGCAGCCGAGGAACCCCCGCGACCCAACGGGAAAAACTGTTTTTT. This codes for CASSRGTPATQREKLFF.

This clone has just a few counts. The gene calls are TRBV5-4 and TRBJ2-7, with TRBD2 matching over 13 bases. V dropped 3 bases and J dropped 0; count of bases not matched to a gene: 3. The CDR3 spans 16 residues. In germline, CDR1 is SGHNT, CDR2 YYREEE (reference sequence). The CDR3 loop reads CASSSLAGGSSYEQYF. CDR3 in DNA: TGTGCCAGCAGCTCACTAGCGGGAGGGTCCTCCTACGAGCAGTACTTC.

The chain's CDR3 is CASSLGRDGLYEQYF. The CDR3, as DNA: TGTGCCAGCAGCTTAGGACGGGACGGCCTCTACGAGCAGTACTTC. The genes are TRBV11-3 and TRBJ2-7, with D perhaps being TRBD1 or TRBD2 (5 bases each). V lost 1 base and J lost 3, with 13 bases in between. CDR3 length equals 15 residues. Germline-derived CDR1 and CDR2 are SGHNT and YENEEA. The complete variable domain, with remaining parts taken from reference TRBV11-3 and TRBJ2-7, reads EAGVVQSPRYKIIEKKQPVAFWCNPISGHNTLYWYLQNLGQGPELLIRYENEEAVDDSQLPKDRFSAERLKGVDSTLKIQPAELGDSAVYLCASSLGRDGLYEQYFGPGTRLTVT.

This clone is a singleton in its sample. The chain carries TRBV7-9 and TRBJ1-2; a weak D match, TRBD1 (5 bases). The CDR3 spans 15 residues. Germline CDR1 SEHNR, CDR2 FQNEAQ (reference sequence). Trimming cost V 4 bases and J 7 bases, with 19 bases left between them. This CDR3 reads CASSSTGRGGGGYTF. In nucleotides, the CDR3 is TGTGCCAGCAGCTCAACCGGACGTGGGGGTGGTGGCTACACCTTC.

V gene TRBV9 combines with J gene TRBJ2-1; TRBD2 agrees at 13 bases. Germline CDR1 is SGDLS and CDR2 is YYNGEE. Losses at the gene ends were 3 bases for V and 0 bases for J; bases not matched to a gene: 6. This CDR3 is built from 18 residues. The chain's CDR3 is CASSAEGLAGSSYNEQFF. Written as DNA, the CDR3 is TGTGCCAGCAGCGCGGAGGGACTAGCGGGGAGCTCCTACAATGAGCAGTTCTTC.

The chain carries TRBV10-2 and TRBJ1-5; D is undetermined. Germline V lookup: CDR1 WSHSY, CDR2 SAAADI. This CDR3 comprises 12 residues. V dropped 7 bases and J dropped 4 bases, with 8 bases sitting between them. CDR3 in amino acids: CASKHGNQPQHF. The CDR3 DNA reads TGCGCCAGCAAACACGGGAATCAGCCCCAGCATTTT.

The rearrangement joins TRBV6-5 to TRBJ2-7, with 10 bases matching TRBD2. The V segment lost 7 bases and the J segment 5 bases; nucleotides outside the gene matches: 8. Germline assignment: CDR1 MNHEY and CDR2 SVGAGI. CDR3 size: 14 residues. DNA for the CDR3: TGTGCCAGCACTGGATTGAGCGGGAGGGACGAGCAGTACTTC. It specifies CASTGLSGRDEQYF.

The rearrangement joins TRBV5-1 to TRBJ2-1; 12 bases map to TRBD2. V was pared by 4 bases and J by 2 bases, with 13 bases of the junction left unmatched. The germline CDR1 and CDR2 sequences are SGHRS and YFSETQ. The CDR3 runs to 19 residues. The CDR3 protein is CASSAPSVTSGRTYNEQFF. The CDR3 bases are TGCGCCAGCAGCGCACCGAGCGTAACTAGCGGGAGGACCTACAATGAGCAGTTCTTC.

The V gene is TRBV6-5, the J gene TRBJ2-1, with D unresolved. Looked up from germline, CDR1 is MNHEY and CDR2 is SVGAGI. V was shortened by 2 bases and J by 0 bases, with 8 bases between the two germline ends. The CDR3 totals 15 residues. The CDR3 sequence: CASSYRASSYNEQFF. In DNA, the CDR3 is TGTGCCAGCAGTTACAGGGCTAGCTCCTACAATGAGCAGTTCTTC.

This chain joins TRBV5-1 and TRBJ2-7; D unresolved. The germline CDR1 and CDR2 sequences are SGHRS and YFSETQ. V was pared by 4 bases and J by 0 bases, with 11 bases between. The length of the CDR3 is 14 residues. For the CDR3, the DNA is TGCGCCAGCAGCCCTCAGCCTACCTCCTACGAGCAGTACTTC. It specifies CASSPQPTSYEQYF.

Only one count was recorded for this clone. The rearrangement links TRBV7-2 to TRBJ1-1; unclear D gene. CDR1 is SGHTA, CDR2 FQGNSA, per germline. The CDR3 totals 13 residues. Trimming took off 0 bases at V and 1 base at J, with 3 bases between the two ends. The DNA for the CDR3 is TGTGCCAGCAGCTTAGCGGCGAACACTGAAGCTTTCTTT. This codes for CASSLAANTEAFF.

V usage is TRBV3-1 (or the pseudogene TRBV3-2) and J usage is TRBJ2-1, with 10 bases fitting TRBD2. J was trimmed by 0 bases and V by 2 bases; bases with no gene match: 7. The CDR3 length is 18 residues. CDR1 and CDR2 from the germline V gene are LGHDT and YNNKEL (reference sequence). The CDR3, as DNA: TGTGCCAGCAGCCAAAGCGGGGGGGATCCGCGCTCCTACAATGAGCAGTTCTTC. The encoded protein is CASSQSGGDPRSYNEQFF.

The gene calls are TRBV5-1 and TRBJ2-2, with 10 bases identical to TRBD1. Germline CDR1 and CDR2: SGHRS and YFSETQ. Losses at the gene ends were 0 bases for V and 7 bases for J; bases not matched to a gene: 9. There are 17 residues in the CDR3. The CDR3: CASSLAGGQGIHGELFF. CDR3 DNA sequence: TGCGCCAGCAGCTTGGCTGGGGGACAGGGGATACACGGGGAGCTGTTTTTT.

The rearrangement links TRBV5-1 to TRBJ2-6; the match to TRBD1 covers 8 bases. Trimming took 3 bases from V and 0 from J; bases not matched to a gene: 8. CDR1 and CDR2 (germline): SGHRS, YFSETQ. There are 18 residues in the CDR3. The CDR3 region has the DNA TGCGCCAGCAGCTCGGACCACAGGGGGACCTCTGGGGCCAACGTCCTGACTTTC. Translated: CASSSDHRGTSGANVLTF.

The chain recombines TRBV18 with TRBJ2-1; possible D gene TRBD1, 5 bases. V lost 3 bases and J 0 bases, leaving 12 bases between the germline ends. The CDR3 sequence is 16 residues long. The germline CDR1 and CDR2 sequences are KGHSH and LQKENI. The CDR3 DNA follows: TGTGCCAGCTCACCCAACAGGTTCTCCTCCTACAATGAGCAGTTCTTC. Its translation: CASSPNRFSSYNEQFF.